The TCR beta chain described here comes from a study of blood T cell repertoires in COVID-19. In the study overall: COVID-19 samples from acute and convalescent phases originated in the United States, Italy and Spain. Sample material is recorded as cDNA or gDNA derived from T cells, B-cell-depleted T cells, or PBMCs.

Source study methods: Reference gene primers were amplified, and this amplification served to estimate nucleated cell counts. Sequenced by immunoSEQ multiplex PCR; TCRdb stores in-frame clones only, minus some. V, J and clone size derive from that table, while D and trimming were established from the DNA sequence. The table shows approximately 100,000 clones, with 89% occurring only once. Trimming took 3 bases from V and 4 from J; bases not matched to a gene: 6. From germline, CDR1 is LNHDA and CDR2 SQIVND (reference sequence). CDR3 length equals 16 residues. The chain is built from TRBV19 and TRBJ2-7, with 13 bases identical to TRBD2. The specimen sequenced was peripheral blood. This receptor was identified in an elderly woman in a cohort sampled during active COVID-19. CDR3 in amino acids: CASSIVRTSGSYEQYF. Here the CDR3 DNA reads TGTGCCAGTAGTATCGTACGGACTAGCGGGAGTTACGAGCAGTACTTC.